Here is one TCR beta chain with its context. The antigen remains unidentified. Assay used: immunoSEQ multiplex PCR; TCRdb lists only in-frame clones, some missing. The sample contains over 150,000 clones, about 90% of which appear only once. This specimen comes from a study of cytomegalovirus exposure and HLA in healthy donors. General study results and limits: Testing in vitro showed a few CMV-associated chains specific for CMV antigens.

The receptor was isolated from a woman aged 30 to 39 in good health and CMV-seronegative. Sequencing used PBMCs.

Here the CDR3 reads CASSGTSGSIFTETQYF. CDR3 in DNA: TGTGCCAGCAGCGGGACTAGCGGGAGTATTTTCACAGAGACCCAGTACTTC. The chain employs TRBV2 and TRBJ2-5; 14 bases map to TRBD2. The CDR3 totals 17 residues. Unmatched junction bases numbered 10, after V lost 6 bases and J lost 4 bases. Germline V gene sequence: CDR1 SNHLY, CDR2 FYNNEI.